The entry below describes one TCR beta chain. Antigen specificity is unknown. Germline CDR1 and CDR2: GTSNPN and SVGIG (reference sequence). Trimming at V came to 2 bases and at J to 1 base, leaving 1 base not matched to a gene. The CDR3 loop spans 14 amino acids. Profiling relied on immunoSEQ multiplex PCR, and the TCRdb table lists in-frame clones only, not all of them. The table includes some 64,000 clones, roughly 87% detected once. The sample is drawn from a study of OX40 agonist ivuxolimab in advanced cancers. As for the study in general: An agonistic human IgG2 monoclonal antibody against OX40 (CD134) was given. At doses from 0.01 to 10 mg/kg, patients were given intravenous ivuxolimab every 2 weeks. Patients with hepatocellular carcinoma, melanoma, renal cell or head and neck cancer made up the dose-escalation patients. Study results and caveats: Relative to CD4+, CD8+ T cells held more expanded clones on average.

The TCR comes from an adult with an advanced solid tumor such as melanoma, head and neck, liver or kidney cancer. Source: CD4+ or CD8+ T cells sorted from blood, taken in a trial of the OX40 agonist ivuxolimab. The chain combines TRBV30 with TRBJ1-1, with 10 positions matching TRBD1. CDR3: CAWSRTGGNTEAFF. CDR3 sequence (DNA): TGTGCCTGGAGTCGGACAGGGGGGAACACTGAAGCTTTCTTT.